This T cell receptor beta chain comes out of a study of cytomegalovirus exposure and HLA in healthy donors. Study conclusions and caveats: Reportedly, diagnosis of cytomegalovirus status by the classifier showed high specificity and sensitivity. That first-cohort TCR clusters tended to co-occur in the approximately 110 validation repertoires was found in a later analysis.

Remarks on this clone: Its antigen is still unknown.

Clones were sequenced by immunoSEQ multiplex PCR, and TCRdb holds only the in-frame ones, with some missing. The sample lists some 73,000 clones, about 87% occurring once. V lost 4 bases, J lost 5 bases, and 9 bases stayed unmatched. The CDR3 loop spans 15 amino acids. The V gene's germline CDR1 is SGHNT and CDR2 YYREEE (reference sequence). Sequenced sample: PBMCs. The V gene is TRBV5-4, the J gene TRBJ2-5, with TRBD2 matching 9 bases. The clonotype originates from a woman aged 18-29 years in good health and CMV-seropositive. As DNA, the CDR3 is TGTGCCAGCAGCCCCGTAGCGGGAGCCCCCGAGACCCAGTACTTC. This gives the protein CASSPVAGAPETQYF. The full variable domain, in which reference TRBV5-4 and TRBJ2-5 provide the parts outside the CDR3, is ETGVTQSPTHLIKTRGQQVTLRCSSQSGHNTVSWYQQALGQGPQFIFQYYREEENGRGNFPPRFSGLQFPNYSSELNVNALELDDSALYLCASSPVAGAPETQYFGPGTRLLVL.